These 18 T cell receptor beta chains came from one sample sequenced in a study of blood T cells in healthy people across ages. Using a J-beta primer mix together with a sample-barcoded 5' primer, a second PCR was run for about 6 to 11 cycles. A single record per CDR3 protein comes from TCRdb applying MiXCR to the 5' RACE reads. The data show 1 million to 1.2 million distinct CDR3 sequences, approximately 38% seen once. The sequenced sample was blood. The receptors were sampled from a man between 18 and 29 years old in good health.

CDR3 loop: CASSLLDRENTGELFF. CDR3 sequence (DNA): TGTGCCAGCAGTTTACTGGACAGGGAAAACACCGGGGAGCTGTTTTTT. This sequence joins TRBV27 and TRBJ2-2; 8 bases are shared with TRBD1. Germline loops: CDR1 MNHEY, CDR2 SMNVEV (reference sequence). CDR3 length: 16 residues. V lost 2 bases, J lost 2 bases, and 4 bases stayed unmatched.

The V call is TRBV29-1, the J call TRBJ1-5, with no clear D. The ends were cut back, 5 bases at V and 4 bases at J, with 12 bases in the middle. From germline, CDR1 is SQVTM and CDR2 ANQGSEA. The CDR3 is 13 residues long. CDR3 nucleotide sequence: TGCAGCGTTACGGAGGGTAGAAATCAGCCCCAGCATTTT. It specifies CSVTEGRNQPQHF.

This clonotype showed up just a few times. This sequence joins TRBV6-5 and TRBJ2-3; 9 nucleotides match TRBD2. This CDR3 spans 16 amino acids. With V trimmed by 2 bases and J by 2 bases, 5 bases remained unmatched. Germline V gene sequence: CDR1 MNHEY, CDR2 SVGAGI. The CDR3 here is CASSYRGLAHTDTQYF. CDR3 DNA: TGTGCCAGCAGTTACCGGGGACTAGCTCACACAGATACGCAGTATTTT.

This clonotype was detected a few times. The gene calls are TRBV6-6 and TRBJ1-5, with D possibly TRBD1 on 6 matching bases. This CDR3 has 15 residues. CDR1 and CDR2 from the germline V gene are MNHNY and SVGAGI (reference sequence). Trimming pared 6 bases from V and 3 bases from J, leaving 15 bases between. CDR3 nucleotide sequence: TGTGCCAGCAGCGTTCCGGACAGACCCAATCAGCCCCAGCATTTT. It yields the protein CASSVPDRPNQPQHF.

The chain links TRBV5-5 to TRBJ1-5; 11 bases align to TRBD1. This CDR3 comprises 17 residues. The junction had 11 bases not matched to a gene; V was cut back by 4 bases and J by 5 bases. CDR1 and CDR2 from the germline V gene are SGHKS and YYEKEE (reference sequence). CDR3 region: CASSRGQGAKADQPQHF. In DNA form, the CDR3 reads TGTGCCAGCAGCCGAGGACAGGGGGCAAAAGCAGATCAGCCCCAGCATTTT.

V and J are TRBV27 and TRBJ1-4; D ambiguous. The germline CDR1 and CDR2 sequences are MNHEY and SMNVEV (reference sequence). Trimming removed 2 bases from V and 0 bases from J, with 13 bases in between. The CDR3 runs to 17 residues. The CDR3 DNA reads TGTGCCAGCAGTTTAACGAGGACCTATGCAACTAATGAAAAACTGTTTTTT. It codes for CASSLTRTYATNEKLFF.

The chain has TRBV15 and TRBJ2-7; maybe TRBD2 (5 bases). The ends were cut back, 0 bases at V and 3 bases at J, with 9 bases in the middle. The CDR3 loop spans 14 amino acids. CDR1 is LNHNV and CDR2 is YYDKDF in the germline V gene (reference sequence). The CDR3: CATSRDITSYEQYF. The CDR3 DNA is TGTGCCACCAGCAGAGATATAACTAGCTACGAGCAGTACTTC.

The chain has TRBV29-1 and TRBJ2-3; TRBD1 matches 8 bases. CDR3 length equals 14 residues. V lost 3 bases and J lost 5; bases outside the gene matches: 7. CDR1 and CDR2 from the germline V gene are SQVTM and ANQGSEA. CDR3 DNA: TGCAGCGTTGATGACAGGGGTCGGGTAGATACGCAGTATTTT. The encoded protein is CSVDDRGRVDTQYF.

In the case of this clonotype: One junction end does not reproduce the germline sequence, and a read error may be involved. This chain links TRBV4-2 with TRBJ2-1; D perhaps matches TRBD1 (5 bases). Germline CDR1 reads LGHNA; CDR2 reads YNFKEQ. This CDR3 contains 17 residues. The DNA of the CDR3 is TGTACCAGCAGCCAAGAGTTGGGGCTTGGGACCTACAATGAGCAGTTCTTC. The encoded protein is CTSSQELGLGTYNEQFF.

The rearrangement uses TRBV10-3 and TRBJ1-2; D is ambiguous. The CDR3 contains 14 residues. Between the trimmed V and J ends, which lost 2 bases and 2 bases, there was a span of 9 bases. Germline CDR1 and CDR2: ENHRY and SYGVKD. The DNA of the CDR3 is TGTGCCATCAGTGAGGCGTTGGTAAACTATGGCTACACCTTC. Encoded protein: CAISEALVNYGYTF.

The rearrangement joins TRBV12-3 or TRBV12-4 to TRBJ1-1, with 7 bases aligning to TRBD1. The CDR3 runs to 15 residues. The V segment lost 7 bases and the J segment 1 base; nucleotides outside the gene matches: 9. Here the CDR3 DNA reads TGTGCCAGCACCCTGGGACAGATTTGGAACACTGAAGCTTTCTTT. It translates to CASTLGQIWNTEAFF.

This clonotype was detected ten times or more. It may be a read error: a sequence one base away is much more abundant. The chain couples TRBV7-9 to TRBJ2-5; D is uncertain. Germline assignment: CDR1 SEHNR and CDR2 FQNEAQ (reference sequence). The ends were cut back, 1 base at V and 1 base at J, with 4 bases in the middle. The CDR3 runs 13 residues. Written as DNA, the CDR3 is TGTGCCAGCAGCTTAGATGCCCAAGAGACCCAGTACTTC. This sequence encodes CASSLDAQETQYF.

This clonotype was picked up a small number of times. The rearrangement joins TRBV28 to TRBJ1-4, with 7 bases lining up with TRBD1. CDR1 is MDHEN and CDR2 is SYDVKM in the germline V gene. CDR3 length equals 16 residues. Trimming took 3 bases from V and 0 from J; bases not matched to a gene: 4. This CDR3 reads CASSFTGAATNEKLFF. In nucleotides, the CDR3 is TGTGCCAGCAGTTTCACAGGGGCCGCAACTAATGAAAAACTGTTTTTT.

This clonotype was observed a handful of times. V is TRBV9 and J is TRBJ2-1; tentative D call: TRBD2 (5 bases). Trimming stripped 2 bases from V and 9 bases from J, with 9 bases between. Germline V CDR1 and CDR2: SGDLS, YYNGEE. This CDR3 is 12 amino acids long. The CDR3 loop is CASSVRGPEQFF. CDR3 coding DNA: TGTGCCAGCAGCGTCCGAGGGCCTGAGCAGTTCTTC.

The chain couples TRBV6-1 to TRBJ1-6; tentative D call: TRBD1 (5 bases). Germline V lookup: CDR1 MNHNS, CDR2 SASEGT. V shed 4 bases and J shed 0 bases, with 16 bases lying between them. The CDR3 spans 18 residues. The CDR3 DNA follows: TGTGCCAGCAGTGTTGGCAGGGCAACCAGCTCCTATAATTCACCCCTCCACTTT. Protein sequence: CASSVGRATSSYNSPLHF.

This clonotype was seen a single time. This CDR3 reads CSLRPGAYEQYF. DNA of the CDR3: TGCAGCCTGCGGCCGGGAGCCTACGAGCAGTACTTC. The chain carries TRBV20-1 and TRBJ2-7; perhaps TRBD2 as D (6 bases). This CDR3 is 12 amino acids long. Germline V CDR1 and CDR2: DFQATT, SNEGSKA (reference sequence).

The gene calls are TRBV20-1 and TRBJ1-6; D call uncertain. This CDR3 is 18 amino acids long. The ends were cut back, 0 bases at V and 0 bases at J, with 15 bases in the middle. In germline, CDR1 is DFQATT, CDR2 SNEGSKA (reference sequence). The CDR3 region is CSARDLGMLSSYNSPLHF. The DNA for the CDR3 is TGCAGTGCTAGAGATTTGGGAATGTTGAGCTCCTATAATTCACCCCTCCACTTT.

This clonotype was counted a few times. The V gene is TRBV2, the J gene TRBJ2-3; 7 nucleotides match TRBD1. Germline lookup yields CDR1 SNHLY and CDR2 FYNNEI. V trimming: 7 bases; J trimming: 0 bases; junction bases outside the gene matches: 4. The CDR3 has 14 residues. The CDR3 here is CASIQGDSTDTQYF. CDR3 DNA sequence: TGTGCCAGCATCCAGGGGGATAGCACAGATACGCAGTATTTT.